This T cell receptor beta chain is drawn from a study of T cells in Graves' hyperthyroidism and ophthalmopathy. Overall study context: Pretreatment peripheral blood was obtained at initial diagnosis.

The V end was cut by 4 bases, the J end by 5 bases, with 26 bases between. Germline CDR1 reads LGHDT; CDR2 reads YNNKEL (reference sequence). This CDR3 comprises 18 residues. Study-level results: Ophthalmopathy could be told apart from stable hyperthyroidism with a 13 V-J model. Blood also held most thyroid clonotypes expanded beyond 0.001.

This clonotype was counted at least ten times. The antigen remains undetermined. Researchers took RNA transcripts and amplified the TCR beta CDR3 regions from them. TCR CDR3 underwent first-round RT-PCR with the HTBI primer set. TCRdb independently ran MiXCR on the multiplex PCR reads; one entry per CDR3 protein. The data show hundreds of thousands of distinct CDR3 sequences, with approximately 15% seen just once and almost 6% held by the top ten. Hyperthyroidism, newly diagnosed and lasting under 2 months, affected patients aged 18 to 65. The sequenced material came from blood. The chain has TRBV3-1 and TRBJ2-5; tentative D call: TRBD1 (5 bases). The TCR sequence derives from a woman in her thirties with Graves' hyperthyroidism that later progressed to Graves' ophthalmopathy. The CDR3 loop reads CASSRARIQGSYGETQYF. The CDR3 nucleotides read TGTGCCAGCAGCCGAGCGAGGATCCAGGGATCGTATGGGGAGACCCAGTACTTC.